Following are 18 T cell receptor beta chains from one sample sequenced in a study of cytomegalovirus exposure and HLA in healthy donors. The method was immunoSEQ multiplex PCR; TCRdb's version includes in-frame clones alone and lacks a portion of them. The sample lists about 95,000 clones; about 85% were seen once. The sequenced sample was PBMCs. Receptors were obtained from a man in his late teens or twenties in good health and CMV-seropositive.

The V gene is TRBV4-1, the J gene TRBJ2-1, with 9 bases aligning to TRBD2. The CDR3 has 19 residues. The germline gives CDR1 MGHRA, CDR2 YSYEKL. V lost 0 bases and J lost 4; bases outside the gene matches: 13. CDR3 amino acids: CASSQELAPIAGEYNEQFF. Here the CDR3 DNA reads TGCGCCAGCAGCCAAGAATTGGCCCCAATAGCGGGAGAGTACAATGAGCAGTTCTTC.

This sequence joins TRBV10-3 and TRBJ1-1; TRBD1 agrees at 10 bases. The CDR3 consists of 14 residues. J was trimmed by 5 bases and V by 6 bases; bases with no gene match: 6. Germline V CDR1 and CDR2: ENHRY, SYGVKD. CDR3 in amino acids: CAIRPTGGETEAFF. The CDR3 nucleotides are TGTGCCATCAGGCCGACAGGGGGCGAGACTGAAGCTTTCTTT.

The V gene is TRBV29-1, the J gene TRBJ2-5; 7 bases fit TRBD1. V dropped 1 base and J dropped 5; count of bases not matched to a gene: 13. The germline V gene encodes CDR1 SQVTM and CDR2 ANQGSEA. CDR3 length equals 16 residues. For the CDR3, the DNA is TGCAGCGTTGAAGTAACTAGGGGGCGAGGGGTGGAGACCCAGTACTTC. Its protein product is CSVEVTRGRGVETQYF.

The CDR3 loop is CASSPVQGAEQPQHF. The CDR3 DNA follows: TGTGCCAGCTCGCCCGTACAGGGGGCGGAACAGCCCCAGCATTTT. This chain connects TRBV18 to TRBJ1-5, with TRBD1 matching over 9 bases. Germline V gives CDR1 KGHSH, CDR2 LQKENI. Unmatched junction bases numbered 10, after V lost 6 bases and J lost 7 bases. This CDR3 is 15 amino acids long.

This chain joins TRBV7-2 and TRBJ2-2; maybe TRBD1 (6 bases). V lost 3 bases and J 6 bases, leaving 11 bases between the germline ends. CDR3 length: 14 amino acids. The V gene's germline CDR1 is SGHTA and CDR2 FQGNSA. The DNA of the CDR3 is TGTGCCAGCAGCTTGGGACACCCTGCCGGGGAGCTGTTTTTT. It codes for CASSLGHPAGELFF.

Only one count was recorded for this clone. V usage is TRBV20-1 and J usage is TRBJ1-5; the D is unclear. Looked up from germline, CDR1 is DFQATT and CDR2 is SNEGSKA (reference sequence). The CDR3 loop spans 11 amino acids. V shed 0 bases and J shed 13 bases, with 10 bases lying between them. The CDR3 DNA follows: TGCAGTGCTAGAGAGGACTCACATCAGCATTTT. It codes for CSAREDSHQHF.

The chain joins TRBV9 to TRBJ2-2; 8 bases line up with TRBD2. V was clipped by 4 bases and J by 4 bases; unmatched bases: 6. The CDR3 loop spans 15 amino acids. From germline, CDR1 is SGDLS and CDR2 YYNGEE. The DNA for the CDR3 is TGTGCCAGCAGCCCATCGGGAGGGGGCACCGGGGAGCTGTTTTTT. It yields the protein CASSPSGGGTGELFF.

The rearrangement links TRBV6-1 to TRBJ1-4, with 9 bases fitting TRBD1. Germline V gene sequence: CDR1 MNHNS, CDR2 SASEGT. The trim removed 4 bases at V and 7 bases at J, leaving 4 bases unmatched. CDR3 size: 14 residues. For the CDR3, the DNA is TGTGCCAGCAGTGCGACAGGGGGTTTTGAAAAACTGTTTTTT. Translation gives CASSATGGFEKLFF.

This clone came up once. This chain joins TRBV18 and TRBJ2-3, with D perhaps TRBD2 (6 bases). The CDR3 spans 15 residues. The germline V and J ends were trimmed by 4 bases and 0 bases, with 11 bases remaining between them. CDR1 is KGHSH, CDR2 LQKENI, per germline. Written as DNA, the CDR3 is TGTGCCAGCTCACAGCGGGTTCTAAGCACAGATACGCAGTATTTT. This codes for CASSQRVLSTDTQYF.

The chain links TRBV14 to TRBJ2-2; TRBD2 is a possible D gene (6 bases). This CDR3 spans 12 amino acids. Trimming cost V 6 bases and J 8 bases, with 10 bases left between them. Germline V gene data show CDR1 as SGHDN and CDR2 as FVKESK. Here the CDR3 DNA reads TGTGCCAGCAGTCTGGGGAGGGGGGAGCTGTTTTTT. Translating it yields CASSLGRGELFF.

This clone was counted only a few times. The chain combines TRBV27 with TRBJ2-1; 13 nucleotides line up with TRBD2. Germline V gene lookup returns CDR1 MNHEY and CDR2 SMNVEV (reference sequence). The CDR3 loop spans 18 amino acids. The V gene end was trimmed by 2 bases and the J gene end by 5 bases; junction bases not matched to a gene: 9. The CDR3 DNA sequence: TGTGCCAGCAGTTTAGGTACGGGACTAGCGGGACCCAACAATGAGCAGTTCTTC. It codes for CASSLGTGLAGPNNEQFF.

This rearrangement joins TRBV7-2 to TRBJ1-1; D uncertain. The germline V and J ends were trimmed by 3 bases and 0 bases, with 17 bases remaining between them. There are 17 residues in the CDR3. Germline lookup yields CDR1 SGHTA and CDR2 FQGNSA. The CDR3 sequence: CASSFSMGGVMNTEAFF. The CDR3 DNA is TGTGCCAGCAGCTTCTCCATGGGCGGGGTGATGAACACTGAAGCTTTCTTT.

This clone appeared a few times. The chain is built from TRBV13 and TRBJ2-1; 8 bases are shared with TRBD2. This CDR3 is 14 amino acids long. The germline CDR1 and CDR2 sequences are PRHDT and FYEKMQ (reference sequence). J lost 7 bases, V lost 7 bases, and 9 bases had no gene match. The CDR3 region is CASTTAGGKNEQFF. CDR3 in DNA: TGTGCCAGCACCACCGCGGGGGGAAAAAATGAGCAGTTCTTC.

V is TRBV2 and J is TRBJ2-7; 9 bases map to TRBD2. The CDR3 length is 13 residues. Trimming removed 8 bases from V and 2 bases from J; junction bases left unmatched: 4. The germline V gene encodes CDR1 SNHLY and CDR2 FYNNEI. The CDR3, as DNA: TGTGCCAGCGGACTAGCGATCACCTACGAGCAGTACTTC. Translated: CASGLAITYEQYF.

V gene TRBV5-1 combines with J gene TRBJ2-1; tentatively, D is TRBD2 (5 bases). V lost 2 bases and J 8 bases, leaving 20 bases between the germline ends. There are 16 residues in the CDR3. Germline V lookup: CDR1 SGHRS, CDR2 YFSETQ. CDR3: CASSFFSRASSHEQFF. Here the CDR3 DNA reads TGCGCCAGCAGCTTCTTTAGTCGGGCTAGCTCTCATGAGCAGTTCTTC.

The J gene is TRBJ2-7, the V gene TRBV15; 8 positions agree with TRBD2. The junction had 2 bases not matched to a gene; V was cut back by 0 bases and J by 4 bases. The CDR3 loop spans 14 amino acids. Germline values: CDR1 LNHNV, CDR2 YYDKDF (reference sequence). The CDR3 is CATSREAGGYEQYF. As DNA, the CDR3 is TGTGCCACCAGCAGAGAGGCGGGAGGTTACGAGCAGTACTTC.

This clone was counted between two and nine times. CDR3 DNA: TGTGCCAGCAGTGTTACAGGATATCAGCCCCAGCATTTT. It is translated as CASSVTGYQPQHF. The chain uses TRBV2 and TRBJ1-5; possible D gene TRBD1, 5 bases. V was cut by 4 bases and J by 5 bases, with 9 bases left in between. The CDR3 has 13 residues. The V gene's germline CDR1 is SNHLY and CDR2 FYNNEI.

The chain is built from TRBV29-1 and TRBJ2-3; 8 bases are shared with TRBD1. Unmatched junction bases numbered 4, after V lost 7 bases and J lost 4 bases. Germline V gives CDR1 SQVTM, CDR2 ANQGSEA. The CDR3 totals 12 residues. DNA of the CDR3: TGCAGCGGTGGACAGGGTCCAGATACGCAGTATTTT. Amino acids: CSGGQGPDTQYF.